The following is a TCR beta chain sequence with its context. This clone has only a few counts. Its antigen is currently not known. No base-level quality is on record; no much larger clone is a single base apart. The entire amount of isolated RNA was reverse transcribed using the High Capacity cDNA Reverse Transcription Kit, so the sequenced TCRB transcripts were expressed ones. Deep immunoSEQ sequencing was applied to naive, central memory and regulatory T cell samples, giving an average of about 3.8 million total reads per sample. Sorted cells were lysed in RLT buffer and RNA was extracted with DNase-treated RNeasy Micro or Mini kits, depending on cell number. Each cell subset was processed on its own to prevent cross-contamination, while patient and healthy donor samples were processed together. The immunoSEQ multiplex PCR was used to amplify TCRB sequences from cDNA, generating 87-bp fragments that spanned the CDR3 region. Amplicons were sequenced on the Illumina HiSeq platform. Per the original workflow: Synthetic template baselines were used to correct PCR bias computationally, reads within Hamming distance 2 were collapsed together, and singletons that could not be merged were discarded. Reads were aligned against IMGT so that V, D and J genes, CDR3 length and insertions or deletions at six rearrangement sites could be assigned. Within each subset, clonotype counts were normalized to the number of sorted cells before true diversity and Gini coefficients were calculated with the tcR R package. Repertoire sharing was quantified using the overlap coefficient calculated on TCRB nucleotide sequences. Out-of-frame TCRB sequences from naive cells were analyzed as a proxy for the pre-selection repertoire. Imported from immuneACCESS, the table was reduced by TCRdb to in-frame sequences with V and J called. These copies leave out some clones; in studies compared against another copy, an unresolved V gene accounts for under half, and the cause of the remainder is not known. V and J calls and clone size are given by that table; D and trimming were obtained from the DNA. For this sample the table gives 250,000 to 300,000 clones, of which 24% were detected only once. The top ten hold around 0.011% of the sample.

This sample stems from a study of beta chain features in type 1 diabetes (dated by TCRdb to the late 2010s). Broadly, across the study: No differences in mean age, gender distribution, total cell number or subset yield were found between patients and healthy donors. Across all samples, some 100,000,000 sorted cells were examined, and cell number per subset correlated strongly with RNA yield. In the study, TCRB repertoires of sorted circulating CD4+ T cell subsets from recently diagnosed type 1 diabetes patients were compared with those of matched healthy donors. Regulatory and stem cell-like memory subsets were isolated from only 8 patients and roughly eight healthy donors, whereas naive and central memory subsets came from all 28 donors.

Each donor gave one peripheral blood draw, approximately 110 mL on average, collected into heparinised tubes. A BD FACSAria II and a panel including CD45RO, CCR7, CD25, CD127, CD95 and CD27 were used to sort naive, central memory, regulatory and stem cell-like memory CD4+ T cells. All sorted populations exceeded 95% purity. Right away, PBMCs were isolated by Lymphoprep density gradient centrifugation and were stained directly, with no culture step. Samples were stained and sorted in pairs, with one healthy donor and one patient per experiment, so that batch effects were minimized. General study outcomes and caveats: PCR might favor shorter templates, but patient and control samples were amplified and corrected together, so any skew would affect both groups equally. Patients with type 1 diabetes made fewer insertions and deleted more nucleotides at VDJ recombination sites, implying thymic rearrangement abnormalities. Naive, central memory and regulatory TCRB repertoires appeared to be more similar among patients than among healthy donors. Because small numbers of individuals were included in the HLA sub-analyses, any influence of HLA type on TCRB rearrangement was left unresolved. Type 1 diabetes patients showed a moderate but significant shortening of TCRB CDR3 length in all four CD4+ subsets. Because cDNA rather than genomic DNA was sequenced, highly expressing activated cells could have been over-represented, although no difference in activation and CD3 levels was found between groups.

This receptor was taken from a woman in her thirties with type 1 diabetes. The sequencing sample was made of naive CD4+ T cells from blood. According to the study, the label for this sample's cell subset or site signals: true naive CD4+ T cells.

The CDR3 reads as follows: CASSVGLAGVETQYF. The DNA reads as follows: TGTGCCAGCAGTGTCGGGCTAGCGGGAGTAGAGACCCAGTACTTC. The rearrangement combines TRBV2 with TRBJ2-5, with TRBD2 identical over 10 junction bases. Trimming removed 4 bases from V and 4 bases from J; the gene matches leave 6 bases unexplained. Per the germline V gene, SNHLY is the CDR1 and FYNNEI is the CDR2. The CDR3 numbers 15 residues from cysteine through phenylalanine. Only the CDR3 DNA stays, 45 bases, in frame from base 1.